This TCR beta chain appears in the sequencing data of a study of shared clonotypes between healthy human individuals. Each unsorted sample relied on 70 million to 90 million PBMCs as its source of genomic DNA. Here immunoSEQ multiplex PCR was the method, and the copy in TCRdb shows in-frame clones only, minus some. The data contain about 490,000 clones, 76% of them seen just once; the ten biggest clones take up roughly 13%. This clone was picked up many times. Other DNA variants within this sample encode the same CDR3. Trimming cost V 0 bases and J 3 bases, with 11 bases left between them. CDR1 is SGHRS, CDR2 YFSETQ, per germline. The CDR3 totals 15 residues.

The material sequenced was PBMCs. This TCR came from a woman aged 40-49 years in good health. Some clones in this sample may be carry-over from other donors' samples. The V and J genes are TRBV5-1 and TRBJ2-3; a possible D gene is TRBD2 (5 bases). CDR3 sequence reads: CASSLGLAVTDTQYF. DNA of the CDR3: TGCGCCAGCAGCTTGGGGCTAGCAGTTACAGATACGCAGTATTTT.